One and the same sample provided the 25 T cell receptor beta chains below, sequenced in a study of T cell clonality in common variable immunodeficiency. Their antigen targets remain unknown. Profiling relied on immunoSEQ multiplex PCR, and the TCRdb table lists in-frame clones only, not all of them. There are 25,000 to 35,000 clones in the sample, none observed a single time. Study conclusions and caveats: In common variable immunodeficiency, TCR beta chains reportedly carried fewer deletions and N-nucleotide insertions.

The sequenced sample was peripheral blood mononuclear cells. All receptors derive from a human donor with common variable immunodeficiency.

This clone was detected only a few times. The CDR3 region is CASSIPGLPEAFF. Incomplete CDR3 DNA: TGTGCCAGTAGTATACCCGGTTTACCTGAA. V usage is TRBV19 and J usage is TRBJ1-1; D ambiguous. The CDR3 is cut off 3 residues early in the read; its end comes from the germline J gene. This CDR3 spans 13 amino acids. Trimming stripped 2 bases from V and 6 bases from J, with 10 bases between. Germline lookup yields CDR1 LNHDA and CDR2 SQIVND (reference sequence).

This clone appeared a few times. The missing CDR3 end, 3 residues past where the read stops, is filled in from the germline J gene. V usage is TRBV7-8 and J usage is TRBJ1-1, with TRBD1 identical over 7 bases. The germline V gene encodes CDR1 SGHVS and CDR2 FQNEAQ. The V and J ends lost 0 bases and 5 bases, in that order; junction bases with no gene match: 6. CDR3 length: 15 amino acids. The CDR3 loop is CASSLARAGGTEAFF. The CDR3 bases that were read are TGTGCCAGCAGCTTAGCTCGGGCAGGGGGAACTGAA.

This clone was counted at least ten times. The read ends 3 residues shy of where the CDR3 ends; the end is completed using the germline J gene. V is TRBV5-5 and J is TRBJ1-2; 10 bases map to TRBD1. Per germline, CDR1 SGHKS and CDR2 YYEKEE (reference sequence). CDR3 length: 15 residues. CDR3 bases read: TGTGCCAGCAGCTTCATGGGGACAGGGGAGAAAGGC. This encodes CASSFMGTGEKG. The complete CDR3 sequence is CASSFMGTGEKGYTF. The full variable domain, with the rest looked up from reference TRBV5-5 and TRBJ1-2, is DAGVTQSPTHLIKTRGQQVTLRCSPISGHKSVSWYQQVLGQGPQFIFQYYEKEERGRGNFPDRFSARQFPNYSSELNVNALLLGDSALYLCASSFMGTGEKGYTFGSGTRLTVV.

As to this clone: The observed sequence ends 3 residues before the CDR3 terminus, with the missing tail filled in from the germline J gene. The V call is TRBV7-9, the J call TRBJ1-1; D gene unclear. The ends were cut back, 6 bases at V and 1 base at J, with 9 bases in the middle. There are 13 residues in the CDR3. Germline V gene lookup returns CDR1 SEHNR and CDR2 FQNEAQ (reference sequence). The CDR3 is CASRNNRNTEAFF. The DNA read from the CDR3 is TGTGCCAGCAGAAATAACAGGAACACTGAA.

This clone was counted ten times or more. The sequenced part of the CDR3 DNA is TGTGCCAGCAGTTACTCGAAAATTGAACCAGGGGGCTACGAG. Translation: CASSYSKIEPGGYE. The whole CDR3 is CASSYSKIEPGGYEQYF. The gene calls are TRBV6-2 or TRBV6-3 and TRBJ2-7, with 7 nucleotides matching TRBD1. With the read ending 3 residues before the CDR3 end, the germline J gene is used to fill in that end. Germline CDR1 reads MNHEY; CDR2 reads SVGEGT. J was trimmed by 3 bases and V by 0 bases; bases with no gene match: 11. The CDR3 is made up of 17 amino acids.

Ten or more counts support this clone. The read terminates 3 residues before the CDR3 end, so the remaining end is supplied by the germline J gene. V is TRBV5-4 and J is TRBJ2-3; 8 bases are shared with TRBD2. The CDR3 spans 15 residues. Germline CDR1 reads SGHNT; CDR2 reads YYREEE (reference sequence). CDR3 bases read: TGTGCCAGCAGCTACGGACTAGCCCTATTTTTCCCG. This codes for CASSYGLALFFP. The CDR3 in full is CASSYGLALFFPQYF.

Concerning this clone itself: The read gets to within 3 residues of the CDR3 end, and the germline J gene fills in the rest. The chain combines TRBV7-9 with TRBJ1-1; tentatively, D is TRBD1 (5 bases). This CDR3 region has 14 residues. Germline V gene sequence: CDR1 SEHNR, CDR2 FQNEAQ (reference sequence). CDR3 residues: CASSLSLPRTEAFF. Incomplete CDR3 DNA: TGTGCCAGCAGCTTATCTCTCCCAAGGACAGAA. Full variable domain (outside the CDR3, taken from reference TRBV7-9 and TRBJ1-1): DTGVSQNPRHKITKRGQNVTFRCDPISEHNRLYWYRQTLGQGPEFLTYFQNEAQLEKSRLLSDRFSAERPKGSFSTLEIQRTEQGDSAMYLCASSLSLPRTEAFFGQGTRLTVV.

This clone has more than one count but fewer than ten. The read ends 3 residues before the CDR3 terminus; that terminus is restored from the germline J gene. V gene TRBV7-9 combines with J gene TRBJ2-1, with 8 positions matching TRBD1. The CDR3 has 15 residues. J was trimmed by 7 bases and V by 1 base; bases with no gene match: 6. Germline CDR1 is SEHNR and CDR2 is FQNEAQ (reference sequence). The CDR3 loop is CASSLDQGAWNEQFF. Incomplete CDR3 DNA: TGTGCCAGCAGCTTAGATCAGGGGGCTTGGAATGAG. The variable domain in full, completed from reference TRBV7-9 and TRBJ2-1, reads DTGVSQNPRHKITKRGQNVTFRCDPISEHNRLYWYRQTLGQGPEFLTYFQNEAQLEKSRLLSDRFSAERPKGSFSTLEIQRTEQGDSAMYLCASSLDQGAWNEQFFGPGTRLTVL.

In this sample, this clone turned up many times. Partial CDR3 DNA: TGTGCCAGTAGGCCTACTAGCGGGGGTCACAATGAG. Its translation is CASRPTSGGHNE. In full, the CDR3 reads CASRPTSGGHNEQFF. This chain joins TRBV19 and TRBJ2-1, with 11 bases that match TRBD2. The read terminates 3 residues ahead of where the CDR3 ends, so the germline J gene completes it. The CDR3 length is 15 residues. After removal of 6 bases from V and 5 bases from J, the junction contained 6 bases not matched to a gene. In germline, CDR1 is LNHDA, CDR2 SQIVND (reference sequence).

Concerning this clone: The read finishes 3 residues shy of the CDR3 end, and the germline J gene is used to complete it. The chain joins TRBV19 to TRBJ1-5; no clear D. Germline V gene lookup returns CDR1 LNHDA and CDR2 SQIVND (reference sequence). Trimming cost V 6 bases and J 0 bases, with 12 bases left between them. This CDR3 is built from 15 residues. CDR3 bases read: TGTGCCAGTAGATTCGGACTTTATAGCAATCAGCCC. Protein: CASRFGLYSNQP. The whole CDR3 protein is CASRFGLYSNQPQHF.

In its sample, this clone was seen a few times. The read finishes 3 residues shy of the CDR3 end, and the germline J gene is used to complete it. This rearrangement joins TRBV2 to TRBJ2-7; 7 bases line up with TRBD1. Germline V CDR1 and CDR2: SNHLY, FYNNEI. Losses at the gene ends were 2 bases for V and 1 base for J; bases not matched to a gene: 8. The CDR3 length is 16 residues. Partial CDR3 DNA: TGTGCCAGCAGTGAACAGGGGGAGCTTCCTTCCTACGAG. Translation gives CASSEQGELPSYE. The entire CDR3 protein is CASSEQGELPSYEQYF.

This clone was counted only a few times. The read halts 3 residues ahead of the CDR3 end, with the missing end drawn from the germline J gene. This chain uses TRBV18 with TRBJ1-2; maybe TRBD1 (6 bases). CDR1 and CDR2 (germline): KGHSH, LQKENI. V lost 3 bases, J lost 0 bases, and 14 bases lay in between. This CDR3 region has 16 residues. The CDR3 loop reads CASSPTGFSPNYGYTF. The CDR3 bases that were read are TGTGCCAGCTCACCCACAGGGTTCAGTCCTAACTATGGC.

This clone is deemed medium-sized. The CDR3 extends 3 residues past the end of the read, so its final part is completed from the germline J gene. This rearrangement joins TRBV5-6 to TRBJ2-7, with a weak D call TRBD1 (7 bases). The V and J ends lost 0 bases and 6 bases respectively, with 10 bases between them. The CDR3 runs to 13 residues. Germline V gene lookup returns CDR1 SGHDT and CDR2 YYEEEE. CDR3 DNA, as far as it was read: TGTGCCAGCAGCTTGGGACAGGGAGGCGAG. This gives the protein CASSLGQGGE. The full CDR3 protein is CASSLGQGGEQYF.

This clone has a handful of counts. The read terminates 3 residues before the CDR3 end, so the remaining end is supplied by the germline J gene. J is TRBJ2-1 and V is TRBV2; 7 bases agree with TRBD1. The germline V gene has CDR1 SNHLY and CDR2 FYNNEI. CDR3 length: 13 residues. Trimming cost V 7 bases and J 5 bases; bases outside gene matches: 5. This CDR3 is CASNKGTDNEQFF. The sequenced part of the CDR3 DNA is TGTGCCAGCAATAAGGGGACAGACAATGAG.

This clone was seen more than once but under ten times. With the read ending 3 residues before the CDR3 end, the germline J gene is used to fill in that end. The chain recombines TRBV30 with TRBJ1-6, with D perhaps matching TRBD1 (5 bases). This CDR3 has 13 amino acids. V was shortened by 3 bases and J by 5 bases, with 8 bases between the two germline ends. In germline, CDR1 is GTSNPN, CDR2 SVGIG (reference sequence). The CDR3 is CAWRTANNSPLHF. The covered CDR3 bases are TGTGCCTGGAGGACAGCCAATAATTCACCC.

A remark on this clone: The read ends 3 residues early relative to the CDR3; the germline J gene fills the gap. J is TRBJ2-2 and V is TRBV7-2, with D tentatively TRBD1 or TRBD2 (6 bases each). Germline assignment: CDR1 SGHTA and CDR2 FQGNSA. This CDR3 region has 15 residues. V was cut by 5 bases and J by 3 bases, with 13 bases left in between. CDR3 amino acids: CASSLRGGYTGELFF. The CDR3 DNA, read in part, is TGTGCCAGCAGCCTCAGGGGAGGTTACACCGGGGAG.

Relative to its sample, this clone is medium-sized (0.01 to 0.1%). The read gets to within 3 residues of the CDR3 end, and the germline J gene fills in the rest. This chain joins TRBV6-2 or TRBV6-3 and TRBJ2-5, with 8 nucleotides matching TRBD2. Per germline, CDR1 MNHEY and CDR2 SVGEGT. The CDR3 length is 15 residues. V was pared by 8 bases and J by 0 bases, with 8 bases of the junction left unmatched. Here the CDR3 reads CASQRGLTYQETQYF. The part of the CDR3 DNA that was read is TGTGCCAGCCAGCGGGGGCTAACGTACCAAGAGACC.

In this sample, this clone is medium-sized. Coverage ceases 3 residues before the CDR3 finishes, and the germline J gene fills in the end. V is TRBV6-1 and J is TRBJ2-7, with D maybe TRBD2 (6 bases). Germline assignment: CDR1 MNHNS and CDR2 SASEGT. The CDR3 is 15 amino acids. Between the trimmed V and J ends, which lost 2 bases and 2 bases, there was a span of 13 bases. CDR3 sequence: CASSEFPGVAYEQYF. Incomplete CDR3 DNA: TGTGCCAGCAGTGAATTTCCGGGGGTCGCCTACGAG.

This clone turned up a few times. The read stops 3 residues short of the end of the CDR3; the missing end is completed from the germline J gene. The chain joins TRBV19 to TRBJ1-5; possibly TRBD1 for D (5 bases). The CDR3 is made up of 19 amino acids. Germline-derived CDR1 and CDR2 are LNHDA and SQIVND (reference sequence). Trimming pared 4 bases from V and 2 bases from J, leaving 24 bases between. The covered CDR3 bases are TGTGCCAGTAGTAGAGGGGTCCGCGCGGTTGAAAGGGGCAATCAGCCC. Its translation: CASSRGVRAVERGNQP. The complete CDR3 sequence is CASSRGVRAVERGNQPQHF.

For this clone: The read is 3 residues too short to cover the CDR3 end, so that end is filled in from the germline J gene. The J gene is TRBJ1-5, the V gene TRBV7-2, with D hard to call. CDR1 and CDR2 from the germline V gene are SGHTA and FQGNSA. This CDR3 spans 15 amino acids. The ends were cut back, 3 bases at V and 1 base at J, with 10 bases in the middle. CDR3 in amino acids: CASSFAGGSNQPQHF. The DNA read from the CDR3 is TGTGCCAGCAGCTTCGCGGGCGGGAGCAATCAGCCC. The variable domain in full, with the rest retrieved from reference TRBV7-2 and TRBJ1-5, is GAGVSQSPSNKVTEKGKDVELRCDPISGHTALYWYRQSLGQGLEFLIYFQGNSAPDKSGLPSDRFSAERTGGSVSTLTIQRTQQEDSAVYLCASSFAGGSNQPQHFGDGTRLSIL.

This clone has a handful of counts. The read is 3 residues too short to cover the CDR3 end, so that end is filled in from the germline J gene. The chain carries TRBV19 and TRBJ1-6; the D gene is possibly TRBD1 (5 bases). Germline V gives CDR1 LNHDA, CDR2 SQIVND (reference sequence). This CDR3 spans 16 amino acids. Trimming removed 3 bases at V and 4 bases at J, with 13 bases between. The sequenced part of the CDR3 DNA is TGTGCCAGTAGTATGATGTTTAGGGGATATAATTCACCC. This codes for CASSMMFRGYNSP. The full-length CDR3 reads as CASSMMFRGYNSPLHF.

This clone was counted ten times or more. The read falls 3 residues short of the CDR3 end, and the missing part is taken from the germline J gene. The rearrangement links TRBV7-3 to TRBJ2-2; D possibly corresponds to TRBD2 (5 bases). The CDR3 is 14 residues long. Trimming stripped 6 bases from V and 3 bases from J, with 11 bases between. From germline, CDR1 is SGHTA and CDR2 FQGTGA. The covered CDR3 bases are TGTGCCAGCAGATCGGACTGGGACACCGGGGAG. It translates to CASRSDWDTGE. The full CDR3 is CASRSDWDTGELFF.

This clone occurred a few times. The CDR3 loop is CASSRLHLFDRMSNQPQHF. The CDR3 DNA, read in part, is TGTGCCAGCTCACGTCTCCACCTCTTCGACAGGATGAGCAATCAGCCC. The V call is TRBV18, the J call TRBJ1-5; tentatively, D is TRBD1 (6 bases). The CDR3 end lies 3 residues beyond the end of the read and is filled in from the germline J gene. Trimming removed 4 bases from V and 1 base from J, with 23 bases in between. The CDR3 consists of 19 residues. The germline V gene encodes CDR1 KGHSH and CDR2 LQKENI.

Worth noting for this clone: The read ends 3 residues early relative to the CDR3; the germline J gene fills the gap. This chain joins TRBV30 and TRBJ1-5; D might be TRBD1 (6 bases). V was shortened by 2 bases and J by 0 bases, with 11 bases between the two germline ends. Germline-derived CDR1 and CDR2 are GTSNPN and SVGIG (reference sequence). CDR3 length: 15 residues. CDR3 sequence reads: CAWSPGHLSNQPQHF. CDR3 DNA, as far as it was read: TGTGCCTGGAGTCCGGGACACCTTAGCAATCAGCCC.

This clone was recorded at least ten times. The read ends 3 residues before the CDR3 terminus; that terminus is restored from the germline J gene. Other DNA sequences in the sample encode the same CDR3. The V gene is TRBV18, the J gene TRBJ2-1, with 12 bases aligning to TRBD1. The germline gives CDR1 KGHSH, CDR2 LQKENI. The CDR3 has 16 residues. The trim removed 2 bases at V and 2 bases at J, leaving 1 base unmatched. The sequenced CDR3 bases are TGTGCCAGCTCACCAGGGACAGGGGGCCCCTACAATGAG. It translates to CASSPGTGGPYNE. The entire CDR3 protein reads CASSPGTGGPYNEQFF.